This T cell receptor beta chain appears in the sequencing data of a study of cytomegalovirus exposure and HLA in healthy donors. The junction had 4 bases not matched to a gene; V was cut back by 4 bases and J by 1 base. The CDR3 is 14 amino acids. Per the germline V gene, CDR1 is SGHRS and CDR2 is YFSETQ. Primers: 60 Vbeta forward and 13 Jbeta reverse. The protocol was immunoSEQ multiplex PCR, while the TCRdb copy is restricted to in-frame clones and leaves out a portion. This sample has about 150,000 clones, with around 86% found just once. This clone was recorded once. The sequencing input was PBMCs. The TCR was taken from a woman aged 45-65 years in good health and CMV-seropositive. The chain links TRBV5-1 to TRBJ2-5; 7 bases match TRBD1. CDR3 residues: CASSRGQFQETQYF. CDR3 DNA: TGCGCCAGCAGCCGGGGACAGTTCCAAGAGACCCAGTACTTC.